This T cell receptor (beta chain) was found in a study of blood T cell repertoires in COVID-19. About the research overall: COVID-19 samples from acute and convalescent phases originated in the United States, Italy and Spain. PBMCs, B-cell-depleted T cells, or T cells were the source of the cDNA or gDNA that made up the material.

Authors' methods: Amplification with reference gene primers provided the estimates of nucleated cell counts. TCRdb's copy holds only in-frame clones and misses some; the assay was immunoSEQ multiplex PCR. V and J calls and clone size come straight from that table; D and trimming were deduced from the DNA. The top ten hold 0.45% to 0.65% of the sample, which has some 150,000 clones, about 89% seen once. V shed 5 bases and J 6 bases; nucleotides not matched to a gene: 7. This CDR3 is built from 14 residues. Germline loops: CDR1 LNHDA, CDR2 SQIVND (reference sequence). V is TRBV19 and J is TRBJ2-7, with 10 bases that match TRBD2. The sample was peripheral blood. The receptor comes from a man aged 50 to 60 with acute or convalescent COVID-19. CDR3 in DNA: TGTGCCAGTAGTCAGACTAGCGGGCTAGTCGAGCAGTACTTC. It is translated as CASSQTSGLVEQYF.